This TCR beta chain derives from a study of identical twins. V was cut by 1 base and J by 2 bases, with 10 bases left in between. Germline loops: CDR1 MNHEY, CDR2 SMNVEV (reference sequence). The CDR3 loop spans 15 amino acids. Addition of a universal primer site occurred through template switching, and cDNA carried unique molecular identifiers. TCRdb passed the 5' RACE reads through MiXCR, listing each CDR3 protein once. The repertoire has around 290,000 distinct CDR3 sequences, roughly 10% of them found once; the top ten carry approximately 7%. Regarding the study as a whole: Out-of-frame sharing of TCR alpha in monozygotic twins was underestimated by models. Among out-of-frame alpha sequences shared by twins, low generation probability occurred in excess.

On this clonotype itself: Its matching antigen is unknown.

The same specimen was also included in a second study, on yellow fever vaccine responses in identical twins.

The V gene is TRBV27, the J gene TRBJ2-3, with TRBD2 as a possible D gene (6 bases). The receptor's source is a woman aged 18-29 years in good health. Sequenced: CD8+ T cells sorted from blood. The CDR3 DNA is TGTGCCAGCAGTTTATGGCCTAGCGTCACAGATACGCAGTATTTT. Translated: CASSLWPSVTDTQYF.